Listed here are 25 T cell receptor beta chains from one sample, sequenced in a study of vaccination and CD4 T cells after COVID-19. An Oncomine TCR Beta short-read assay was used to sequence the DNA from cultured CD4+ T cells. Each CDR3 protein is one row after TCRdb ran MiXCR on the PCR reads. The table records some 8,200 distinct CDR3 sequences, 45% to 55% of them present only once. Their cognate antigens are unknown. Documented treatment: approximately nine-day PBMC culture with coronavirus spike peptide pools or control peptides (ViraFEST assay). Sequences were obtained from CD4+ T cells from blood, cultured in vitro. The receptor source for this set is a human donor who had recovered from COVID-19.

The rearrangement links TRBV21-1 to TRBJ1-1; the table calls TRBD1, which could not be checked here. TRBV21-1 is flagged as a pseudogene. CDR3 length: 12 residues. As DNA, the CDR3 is TGTGCCAGCAACCGGGGCGGCACTGAAGCTTTCTTT. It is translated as CASNRGGTEAFF.

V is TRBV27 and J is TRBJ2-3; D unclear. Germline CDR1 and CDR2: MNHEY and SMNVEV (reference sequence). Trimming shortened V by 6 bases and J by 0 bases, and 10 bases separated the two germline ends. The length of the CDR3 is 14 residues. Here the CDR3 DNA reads TGTGCCAGCAGCCTGACACCGAGCACAGATACGCAGTATTTT. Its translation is CASSLTPSTDTQYF.

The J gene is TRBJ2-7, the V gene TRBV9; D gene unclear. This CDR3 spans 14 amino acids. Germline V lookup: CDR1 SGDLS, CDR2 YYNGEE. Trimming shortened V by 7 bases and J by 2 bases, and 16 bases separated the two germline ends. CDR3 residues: CASSDANTPYEQYF. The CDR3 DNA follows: TGTGCCAGCTCAGACGCCAATACCCCCTACGAGCAGTACTTC.

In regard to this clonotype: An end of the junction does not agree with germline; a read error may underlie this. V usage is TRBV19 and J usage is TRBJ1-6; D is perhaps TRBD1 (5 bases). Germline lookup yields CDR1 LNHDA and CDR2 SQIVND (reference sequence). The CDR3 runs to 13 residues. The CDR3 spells CARSITGLGPLYF. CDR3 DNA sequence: TGTGCCAGAAGTATAACAGGCCTGGGTCCCCTCTACTTT.

This CDR3 reads CASSSTRRSYEQYF. For the CDR3, the DNA is TGTGCCAGCAGTTCGACCCGCCGGTCCTACGAGCAGTACTTC. The V call is TRBV12-3 or TRBV12-4, the J call TRBJ2-7; D gene uncertain. Trimming took 4 bases from V and 1 from J, leaving 11 bases between them. The CDR3 loop spans 14 amino acids.

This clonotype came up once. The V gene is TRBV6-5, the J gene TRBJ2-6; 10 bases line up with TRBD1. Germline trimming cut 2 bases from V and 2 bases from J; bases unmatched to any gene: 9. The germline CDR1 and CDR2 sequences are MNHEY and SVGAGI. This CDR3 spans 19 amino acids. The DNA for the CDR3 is TGTGCCAGCAGTTACCCTTCGACCGGGACAGGGGCTGGGGCCAACGTCCTGACTTTC. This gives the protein CASSYPSTGTGAGANVLTF.

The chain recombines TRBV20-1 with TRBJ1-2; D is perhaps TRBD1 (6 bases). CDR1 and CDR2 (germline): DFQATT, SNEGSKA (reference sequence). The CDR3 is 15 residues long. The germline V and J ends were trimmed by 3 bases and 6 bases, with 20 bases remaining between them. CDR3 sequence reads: CSASALTGKGHGYTF. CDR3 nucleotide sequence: TGCAGTGCTAGTGCTCTTACAGGGAAGGGCCATGGCTACACCTTC.

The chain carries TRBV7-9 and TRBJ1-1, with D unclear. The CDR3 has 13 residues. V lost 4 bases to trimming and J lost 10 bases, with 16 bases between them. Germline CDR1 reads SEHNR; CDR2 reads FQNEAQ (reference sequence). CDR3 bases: TGTGCCAGCAGCTCCTGGGGAAGTTTTACAGCTTTCTTT. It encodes CASSSWGSFTAFF.

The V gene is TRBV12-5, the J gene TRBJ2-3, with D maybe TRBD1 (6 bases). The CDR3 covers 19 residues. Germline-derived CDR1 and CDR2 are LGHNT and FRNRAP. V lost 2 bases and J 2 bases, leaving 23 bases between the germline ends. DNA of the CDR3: TGTGCTAGTGGTTTGTTCCCACAACGGGACAAAATCTACACAGATACGCAGTATTTT. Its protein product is CASGLFPQRDKIYTDTQYF. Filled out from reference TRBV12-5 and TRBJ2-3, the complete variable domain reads DARVTQTPRHKVTEMGQEVTMRCQPILGHNTVFWYRQTMMQGLELLAYFRNRAPLDDSGMPKDRFSAEMPDATLATLKIQPSEPRDSAVYFCASGLFPQRDKIYTDTQYFGPGTRLTVL.

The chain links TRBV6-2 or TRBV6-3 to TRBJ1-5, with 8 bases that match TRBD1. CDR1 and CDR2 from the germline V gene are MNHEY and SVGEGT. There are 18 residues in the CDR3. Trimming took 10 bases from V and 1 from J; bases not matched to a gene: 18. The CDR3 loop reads CANTSPTGGGQSNQPQHF. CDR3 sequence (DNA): TGTGCCAACACCTCCCCTACAGGGGGAGGGCAAAGCAATCAGCCCCAGCATTTT.

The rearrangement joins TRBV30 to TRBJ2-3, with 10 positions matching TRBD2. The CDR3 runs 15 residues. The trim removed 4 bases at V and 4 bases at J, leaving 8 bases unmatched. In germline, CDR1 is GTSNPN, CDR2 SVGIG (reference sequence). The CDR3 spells CAWTSGGTRADTQYF. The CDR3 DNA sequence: TGTGCCTGGACTAGCGGGGGAACTAGGGCAGATACGCAGTATTTT.

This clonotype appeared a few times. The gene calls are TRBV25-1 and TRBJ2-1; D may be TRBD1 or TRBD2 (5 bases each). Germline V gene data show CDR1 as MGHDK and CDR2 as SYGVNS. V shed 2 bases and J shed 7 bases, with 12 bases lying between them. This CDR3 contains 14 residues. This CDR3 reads CASSEGGSSNEQFF. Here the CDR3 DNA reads TGTGCCAGCAGTGAAGGGGGTAGCTCAAATGAGCAGTTCTTC.

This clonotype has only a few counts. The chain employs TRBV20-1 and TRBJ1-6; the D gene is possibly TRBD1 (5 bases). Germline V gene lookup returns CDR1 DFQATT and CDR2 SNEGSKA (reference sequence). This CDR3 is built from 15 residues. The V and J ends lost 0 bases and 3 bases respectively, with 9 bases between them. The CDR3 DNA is TGCAGTGCTAGAGATCTCGACAGCTATAATTCACCCCTCCACTTT. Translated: CSARDLDSYNSPLHF.

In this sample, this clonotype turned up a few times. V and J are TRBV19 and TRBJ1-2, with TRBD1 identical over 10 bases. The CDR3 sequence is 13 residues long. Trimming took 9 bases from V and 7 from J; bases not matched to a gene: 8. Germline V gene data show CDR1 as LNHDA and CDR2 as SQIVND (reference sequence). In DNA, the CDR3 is TGTGCCAGCGACGCCGGGACAGGGGTTGGCTACACCTTC. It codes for CASDAGTGVGYTF.

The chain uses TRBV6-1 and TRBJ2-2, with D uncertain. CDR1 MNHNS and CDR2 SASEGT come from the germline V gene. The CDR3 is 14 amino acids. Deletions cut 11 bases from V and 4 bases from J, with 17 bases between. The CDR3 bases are TGTGCCGGGTCCCCCTTGGGAACCACCGGGGAGCTGTTTTTT. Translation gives CAGSPLGTTGELFF.

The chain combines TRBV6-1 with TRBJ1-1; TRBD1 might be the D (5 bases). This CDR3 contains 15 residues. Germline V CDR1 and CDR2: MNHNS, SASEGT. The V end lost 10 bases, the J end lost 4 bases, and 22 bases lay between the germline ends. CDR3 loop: CAITKGEGSATEAFF. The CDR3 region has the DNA TGTGCCATTACGAAAGGGGAGGGGTCGGCCACTGAAGCTTTCTTT.

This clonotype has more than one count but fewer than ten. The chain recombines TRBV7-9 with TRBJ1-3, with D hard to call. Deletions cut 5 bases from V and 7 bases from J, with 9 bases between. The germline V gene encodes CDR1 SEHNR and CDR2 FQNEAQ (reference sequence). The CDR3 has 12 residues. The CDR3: CASSPPINTIYF. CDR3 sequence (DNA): TGTGCCAGCAGCCCGCCTATTAACACCATATATTTT. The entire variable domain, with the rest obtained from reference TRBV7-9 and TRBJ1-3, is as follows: DTGVSQNPRHKITKRGQNVTFRCDPISEHNRLYWYRQTLGQGPEFLTYFQNEAQLEKSRLLSDRFSAERPKGSFSTLEIQRTEQGDSAMYLCASSPPINTIYFGEGSWLTVV.

In DNA, the CDR3 is TGCAGTGCCGGAGTGGGGAGGGAGACCCAGTACTTC. Protein sequence: CSAGVGRETQYF. The rearrangement links TRBV20-1 to TRBJ2-5; D perhaps matches TRBD2 (6 bases). Looked up from germline, CDR1 is DFQATT and CDR2 is SNEGSKA (reference sequence). Trimming pared 6 bases from V and 5 bases from J, leaving 13 bases between. CDR3 size: 12 residues.

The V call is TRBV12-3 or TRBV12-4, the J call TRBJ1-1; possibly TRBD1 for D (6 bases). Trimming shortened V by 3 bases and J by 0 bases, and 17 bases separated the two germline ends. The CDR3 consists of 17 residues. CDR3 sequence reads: CASSFEGRGEVNTEAFF. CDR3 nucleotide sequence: TGTGCCAGCAGTTTCGAAGGGAGGGGGGAAGTGAACACTGAAGCTTTCTTT.

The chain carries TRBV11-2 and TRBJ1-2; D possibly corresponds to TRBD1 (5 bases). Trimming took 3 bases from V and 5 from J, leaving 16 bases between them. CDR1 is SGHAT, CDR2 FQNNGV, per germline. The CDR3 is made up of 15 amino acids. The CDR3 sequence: CASSFASGATYGYTF. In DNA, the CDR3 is TGTGCCAGCAGCTTTGCTTCCGGGGCCACTTATGGCTACACCTTC.

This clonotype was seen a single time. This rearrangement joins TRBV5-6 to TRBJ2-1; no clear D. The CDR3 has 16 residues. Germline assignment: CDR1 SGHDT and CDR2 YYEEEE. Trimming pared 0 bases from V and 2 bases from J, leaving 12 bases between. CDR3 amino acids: CASSLELLTTYNEQFF. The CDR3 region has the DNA TGTGCCAGCAGCTTGGAACTTCTAACCACCTACAATGAGCAGTTCTTC.

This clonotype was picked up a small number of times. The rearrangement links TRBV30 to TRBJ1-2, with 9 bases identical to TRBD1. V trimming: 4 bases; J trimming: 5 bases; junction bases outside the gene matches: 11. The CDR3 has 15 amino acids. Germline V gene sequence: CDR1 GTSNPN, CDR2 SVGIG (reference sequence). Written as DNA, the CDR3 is TGTGCCTGGAAACCCTCACCGGGACAGGGATATGGCTACACCTTC. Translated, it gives CAWKPSPGQGYGYTF.

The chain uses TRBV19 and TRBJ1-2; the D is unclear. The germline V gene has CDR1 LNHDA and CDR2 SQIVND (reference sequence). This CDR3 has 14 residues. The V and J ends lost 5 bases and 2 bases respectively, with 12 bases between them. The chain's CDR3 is CASSLPGRNYGYTF. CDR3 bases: TGTGCCAGTAGTTTACCCGGACGGAACTATGGCTACACCTTC.

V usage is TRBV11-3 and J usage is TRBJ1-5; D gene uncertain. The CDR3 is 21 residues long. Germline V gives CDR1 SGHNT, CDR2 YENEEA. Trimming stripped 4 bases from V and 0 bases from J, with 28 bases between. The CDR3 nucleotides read TGTGCCAGCAGCTCGGGAGGGCGGACGATCGGTGAATTCTATAGCAATCAGCCCCAGCATTTT. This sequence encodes CASSSGGRTIGEFYSNQPQHF.

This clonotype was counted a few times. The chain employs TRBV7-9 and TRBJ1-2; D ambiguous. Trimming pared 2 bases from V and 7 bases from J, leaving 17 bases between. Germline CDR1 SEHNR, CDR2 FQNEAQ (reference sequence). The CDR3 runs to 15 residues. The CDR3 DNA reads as TGTGCCAGCAGCTTAAGGGAGTCTCCTTATGGTGGCTACACCTTC. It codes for CASSLRESPYGGYTF.